This TCR beta chain was identified in a study of T and B cells in COVID-19 patients. Points from the study as a whole: Patients with COVID-19 reportedly showed strongly skewed T cell receptor beta variable and joining gene usage.

TRB rearrangements were amplified by multiplex PCR with BIOMED2 TRB-A/B primers. TCRdb fed the multiplex PCR reads into MiXCR, producing one record per CDR3 protein. The data contain 5,500 to 8,500 distinct CDR3 sequences, more than 20% of them singletons. Each TRB amplification used roughly 240-550 ng of genomic DNA from blood. CDR1 is SGHTA and CDR2 is FQGNSA in the germline V gene. Deletions cut 1 base from V and 8 bases from J, with 9 bases between. The CDR3 covers 13 residues. On this clonotype: Its cognate antigen is unknown.

This clonotype was sampled from a human donor who had recovered from COVID-19. Sequencing used blood. This chain links TRBV7-2 with TRBJ2-1; TRBD1 might be the D (5 bases). The CDR3 coding sequence is TGTGCCAGCAGCTTAGTATCAGGGTATGAGCAGTTCTTC. Protein sequence: CASSLVSGYEQFF.